This T cell receptor (beta chain) was observed in a study of T cell responses to AZD1222 COVID-19 vaccine. Sequenced by immunoSEQ multiplex PCR; TCRdb stores in-frame clones only, minus some. The data contain approximately 110,000 clones, around 89% of them singletons. The CDR3 is 16 residues long. The germline V gene encodes CDR1 LGHNA and CDR2 YSLEER. V was shortened by 0 bases and J by 3 bases, with 13 bases between the two germline ends. This chain links TRBV4-3 with TRBJ2-3; D is ambiguous. The material sequenced was peripheral blood, taken on day 0 of AZD1222 vaccination. This TCR was recovered from an adult in good health. The CDR3 is CASSQDFATATDTQYF. The CDR3 DNA is TGCGCCAGCAGCCAAGATTTCGCTACGGCGACAGATACGCAGTATTTT.